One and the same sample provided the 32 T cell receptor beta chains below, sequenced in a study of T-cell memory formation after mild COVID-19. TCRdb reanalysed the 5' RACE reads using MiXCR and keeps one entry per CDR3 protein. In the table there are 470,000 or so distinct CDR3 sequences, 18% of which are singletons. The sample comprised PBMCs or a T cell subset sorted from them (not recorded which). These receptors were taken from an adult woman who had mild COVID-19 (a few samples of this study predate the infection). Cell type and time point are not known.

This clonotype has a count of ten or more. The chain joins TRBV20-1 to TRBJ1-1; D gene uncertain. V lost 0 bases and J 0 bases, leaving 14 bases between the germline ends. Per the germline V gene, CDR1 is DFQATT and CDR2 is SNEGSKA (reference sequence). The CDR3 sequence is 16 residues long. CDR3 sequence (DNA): TGCAGTGCTAGAGACTCCCCTGGGGTACTGAACACTGAAGCTTTCTTT. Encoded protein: CSARDSPGVLNTEAFF.

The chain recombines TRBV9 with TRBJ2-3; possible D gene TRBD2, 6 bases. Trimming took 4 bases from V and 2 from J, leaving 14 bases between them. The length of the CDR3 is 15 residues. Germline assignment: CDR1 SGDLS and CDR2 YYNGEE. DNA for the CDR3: TGTGCCAGCAGCCCTAGCGAGCGGATCACAGATACGCAGTATTTT. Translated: CASSPSERITDTQYF.

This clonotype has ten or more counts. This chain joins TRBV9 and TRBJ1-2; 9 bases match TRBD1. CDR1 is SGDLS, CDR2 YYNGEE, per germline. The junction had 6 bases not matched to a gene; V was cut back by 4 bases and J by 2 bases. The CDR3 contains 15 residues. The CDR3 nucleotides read TGTGCCAGCAGCCCTCTAGGGACAGGGAACTATGGCTACACCTTC. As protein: CASSPLGTGNYGYTF.

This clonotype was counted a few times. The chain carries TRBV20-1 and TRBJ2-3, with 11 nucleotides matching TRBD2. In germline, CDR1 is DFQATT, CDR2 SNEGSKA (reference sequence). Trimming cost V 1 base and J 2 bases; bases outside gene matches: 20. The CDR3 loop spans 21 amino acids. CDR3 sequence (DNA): TGCAGTGCTAGAGTCCCGGAAGGTAGCGGGAGGGCTAGGTTACCCACAGATACGCAGTATTTT. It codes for CSARVPEGSGRARLPTDTQYF.

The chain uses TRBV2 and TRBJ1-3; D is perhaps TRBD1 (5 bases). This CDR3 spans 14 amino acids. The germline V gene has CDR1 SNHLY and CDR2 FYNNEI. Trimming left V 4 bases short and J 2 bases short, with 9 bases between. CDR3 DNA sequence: TGTGCCAGCAGTGTAATGGGGGCTGGAAACACCATATATTTT. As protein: CASSVMGAGNTIYF.

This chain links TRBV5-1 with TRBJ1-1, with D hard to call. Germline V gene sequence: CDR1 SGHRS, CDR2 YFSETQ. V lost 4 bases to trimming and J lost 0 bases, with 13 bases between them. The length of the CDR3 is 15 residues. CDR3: CASSPEVSLNTEAFF. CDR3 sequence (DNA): TGCGCCAGCAGCCCGGAGGTCAGTTTGAACACTGAAGCTTTCTTT.

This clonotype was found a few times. This chain's CDR3 is CASSFGPEGLGGEQFF. The CDR3 DNA follows: TGTGCCAGCAGTTTTGGCCCGGAAGGGCTAGGCGGTGAGCAGTTCTTC. The chain carries TRBV12-3 or TRBV12-4 and TRBJ2-1; D not resolved. With 3 bases removed from V and 9 bases from J, the gap between germline ends came to 21 bases. The CDR3 is 16 residues long.

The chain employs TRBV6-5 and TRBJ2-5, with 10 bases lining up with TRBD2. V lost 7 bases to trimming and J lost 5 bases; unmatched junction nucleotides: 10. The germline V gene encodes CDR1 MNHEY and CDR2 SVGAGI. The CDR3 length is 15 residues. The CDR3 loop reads CASMLSGRVGETQYF. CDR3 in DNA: TGTGCCAGCATGCTAAGCGGGAGGGTCGGTGAGACCCAGTACTTC.

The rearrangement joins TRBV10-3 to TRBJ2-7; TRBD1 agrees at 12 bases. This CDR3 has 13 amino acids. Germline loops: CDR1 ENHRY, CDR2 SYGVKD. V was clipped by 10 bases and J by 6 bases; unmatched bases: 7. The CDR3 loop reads CATTGTGGGEQYF. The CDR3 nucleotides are TGTGCCACCACCGGGACAGGGGGCGGCGAGCAGTACTTC.

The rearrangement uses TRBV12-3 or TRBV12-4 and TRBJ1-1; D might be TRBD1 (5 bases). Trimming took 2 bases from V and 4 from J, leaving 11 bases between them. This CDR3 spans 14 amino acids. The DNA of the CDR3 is TGTGCCAGCAGTTTAACGGCAGGGCCCACTGAAGCTTTCTTT. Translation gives CASSLTAGPTEAFF.

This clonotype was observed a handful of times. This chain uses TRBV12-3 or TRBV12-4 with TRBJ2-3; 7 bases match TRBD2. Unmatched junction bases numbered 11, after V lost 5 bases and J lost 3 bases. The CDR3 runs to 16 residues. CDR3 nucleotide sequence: TGTGCCAGCAGTGCGTATTCGCGGGAGTGGACAGATACGCAGTATTTT. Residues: CASSAYSREWTDTQYF.

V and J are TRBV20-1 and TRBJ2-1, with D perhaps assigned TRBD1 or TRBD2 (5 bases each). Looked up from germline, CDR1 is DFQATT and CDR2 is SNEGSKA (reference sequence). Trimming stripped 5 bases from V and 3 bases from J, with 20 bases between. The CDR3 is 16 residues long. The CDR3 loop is CSAHPSRGINYNEQFF. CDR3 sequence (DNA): TGCAGTGCTCACCCTTCTCGGGGCATCAACTACAATGAGCAGTTCTTC.

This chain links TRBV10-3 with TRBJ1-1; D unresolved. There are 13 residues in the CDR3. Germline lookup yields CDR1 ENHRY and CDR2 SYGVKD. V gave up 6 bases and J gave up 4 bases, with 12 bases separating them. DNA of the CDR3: TGTGCCATCAGCCTAGGGAAGGGCACTGAAGCTTTCTTT. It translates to CAISLGKGTEAFF.

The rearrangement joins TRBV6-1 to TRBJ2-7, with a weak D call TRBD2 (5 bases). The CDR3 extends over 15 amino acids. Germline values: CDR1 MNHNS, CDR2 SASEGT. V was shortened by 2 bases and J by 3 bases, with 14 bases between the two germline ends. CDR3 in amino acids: CASSESVSGLYEQYF. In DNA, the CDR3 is TGTGCCAGCAGTGAATCGGTGAGCGGACTCTACGAGCAGTACTTC.

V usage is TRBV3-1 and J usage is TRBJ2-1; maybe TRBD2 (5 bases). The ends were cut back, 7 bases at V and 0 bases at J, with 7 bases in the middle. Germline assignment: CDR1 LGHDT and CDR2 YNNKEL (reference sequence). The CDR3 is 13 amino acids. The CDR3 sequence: CASKGSSYNEQFF. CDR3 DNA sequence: TGTGCCAGCAAAGGGAGCTCCTACAATGAGCAGTTCTTC.

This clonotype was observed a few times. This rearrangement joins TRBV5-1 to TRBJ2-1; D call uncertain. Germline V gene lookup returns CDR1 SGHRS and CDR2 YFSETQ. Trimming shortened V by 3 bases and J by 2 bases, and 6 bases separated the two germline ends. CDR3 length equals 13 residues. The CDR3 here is CASSSDTYNEQFF. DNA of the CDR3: TGCGCCAGCAGCTCTGACACCTACAATGAGCAGTTCTTC.

In nucleotides, the CDR3 is TGTGCCAGCAGTCCCTCGGGGGCGGTAGGCACTGAAGCTTTCTTT. Amino acid sequence: CASSPSGAVGTEAFF. This sequence joins TRBV12-3 or TRBV12-4 and TRBJ1-1; tentative D call: TRBD1 (6 bases). The CDR3 is made up of 15 amino acids. V shed 5 bases and J shed 4 bases, with 17 bases lying between them.

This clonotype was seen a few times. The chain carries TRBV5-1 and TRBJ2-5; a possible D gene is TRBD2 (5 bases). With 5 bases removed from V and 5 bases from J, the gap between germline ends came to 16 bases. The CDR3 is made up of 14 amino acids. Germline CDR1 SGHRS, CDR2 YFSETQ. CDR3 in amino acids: CASSHGVAGETQYF. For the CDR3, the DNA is TGCGCCAGCAGTCACGGGGTAGCCGGGGAGACCCAGTACTTC.

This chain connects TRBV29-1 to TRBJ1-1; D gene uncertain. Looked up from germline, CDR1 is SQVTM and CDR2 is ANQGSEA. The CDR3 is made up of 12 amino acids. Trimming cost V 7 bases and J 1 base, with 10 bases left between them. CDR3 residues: CSAKVRNTEAFF. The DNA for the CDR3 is TGCAGCGCCAAGGTCAGGAACACTGAAGCTTTCTTT.

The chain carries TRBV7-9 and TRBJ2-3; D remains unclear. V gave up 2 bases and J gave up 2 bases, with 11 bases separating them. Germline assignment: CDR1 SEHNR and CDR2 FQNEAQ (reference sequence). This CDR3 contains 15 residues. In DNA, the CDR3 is TGTGCCAGCAGCTTACTAGGCGCGACCACAGATACGCAGTATTTT. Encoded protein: CASSLLGATTDTQYF.

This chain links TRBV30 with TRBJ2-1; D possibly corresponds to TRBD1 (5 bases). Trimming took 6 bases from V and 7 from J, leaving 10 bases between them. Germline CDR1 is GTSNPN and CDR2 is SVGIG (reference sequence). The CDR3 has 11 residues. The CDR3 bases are TGTGCCTGCACGAAGGGGAATGAGCAGTTCTTC. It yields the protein CACTKGNEQFF.

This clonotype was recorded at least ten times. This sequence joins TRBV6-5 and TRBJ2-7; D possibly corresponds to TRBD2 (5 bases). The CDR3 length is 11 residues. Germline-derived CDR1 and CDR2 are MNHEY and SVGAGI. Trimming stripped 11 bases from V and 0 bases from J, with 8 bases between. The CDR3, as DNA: TGTGCCTCGGGAAACTCCTACGAGCAGTACTTC. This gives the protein CASGNSYEQYF.

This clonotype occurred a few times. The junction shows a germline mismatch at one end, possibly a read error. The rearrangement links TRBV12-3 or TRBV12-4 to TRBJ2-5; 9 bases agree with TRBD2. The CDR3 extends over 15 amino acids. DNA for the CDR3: TGTGCCAGCACTTTAGCGGGAGAAGTAGAAGAGACCCAGTACTTC. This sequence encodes CASTLAGEVEETQYF.

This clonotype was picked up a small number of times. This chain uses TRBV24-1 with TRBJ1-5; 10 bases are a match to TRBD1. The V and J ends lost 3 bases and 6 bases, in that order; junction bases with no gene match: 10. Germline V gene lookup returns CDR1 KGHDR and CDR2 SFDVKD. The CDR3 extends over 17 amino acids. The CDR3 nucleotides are TGTGCCACCAGTGATCCCCGGGACAGGGGTAAAGGTCAGCCCCAGCATTTT. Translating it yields CATSDPRDRGKGQPQHF.

The CDR3 nucleotides are TGTGCCAGTAGTATAGGGTGGGGCAGGGGGCTTCCCACAGATACGCAGTATTTT. Amino acid sequence: CASSIGWGRGLPTDTQYF. The chain carries TRBV19 and TRBJ2-3; 8 bases are shared with TRBD1. Germline assignment: CDR1 LNHDA and CDR2 SQIVND (reference sequence). The CDR3 runs to 18 residues. Trimming took 1 base from V and 2 from J; bases not matched to a gene: 11.

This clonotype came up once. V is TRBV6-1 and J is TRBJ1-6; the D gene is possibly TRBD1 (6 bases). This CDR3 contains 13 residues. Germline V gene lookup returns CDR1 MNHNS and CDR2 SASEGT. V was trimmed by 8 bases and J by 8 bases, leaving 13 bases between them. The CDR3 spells CASQRGRDSPLHF. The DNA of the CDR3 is TGTGCCAGCCAGCGGGGGCGTGATTCACCCCTCCACTTT.

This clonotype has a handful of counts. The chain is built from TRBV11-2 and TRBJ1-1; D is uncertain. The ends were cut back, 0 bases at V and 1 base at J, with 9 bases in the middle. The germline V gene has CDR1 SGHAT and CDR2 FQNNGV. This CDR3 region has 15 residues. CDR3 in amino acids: CASSLDSSTNTEAFF. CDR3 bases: TGTGCCAGCAGCTTAGATTCGTCAACGAACACTGAAGCTTTCTTT.

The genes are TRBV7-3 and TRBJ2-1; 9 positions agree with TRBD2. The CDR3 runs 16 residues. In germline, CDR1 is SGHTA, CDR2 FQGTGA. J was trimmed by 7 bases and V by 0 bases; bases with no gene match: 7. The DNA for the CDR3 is TGTGCCAGCAGCTTAACTAGCGGGAGTATAAGAAATGAGCAGTTCTTC. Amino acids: CASSLTSGSIRNEQFF.

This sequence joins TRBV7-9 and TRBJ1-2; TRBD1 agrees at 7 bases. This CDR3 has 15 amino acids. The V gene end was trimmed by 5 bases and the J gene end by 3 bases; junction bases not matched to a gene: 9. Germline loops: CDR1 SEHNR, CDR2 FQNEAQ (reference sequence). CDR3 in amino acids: CASSPRGQGDYGYTF. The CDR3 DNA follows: TGTGCCAGCAGCCCAAGAGGGCAGGGGGACTATGGCTACACCTTC.

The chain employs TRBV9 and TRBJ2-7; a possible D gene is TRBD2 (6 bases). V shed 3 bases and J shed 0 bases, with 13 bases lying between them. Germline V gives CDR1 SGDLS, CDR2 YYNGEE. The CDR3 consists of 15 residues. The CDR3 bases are TGTGCCAGCAGCGGAGGGACTTCGAGCTCCTACGAGCAGTACTTC. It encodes CASSGGTSSSYEQYF.

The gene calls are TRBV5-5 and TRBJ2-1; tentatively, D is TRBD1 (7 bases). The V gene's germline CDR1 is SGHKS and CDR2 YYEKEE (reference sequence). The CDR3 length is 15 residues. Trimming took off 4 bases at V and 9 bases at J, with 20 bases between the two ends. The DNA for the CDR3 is TGTGCCAGCAGCATCGGCAGGGGGGCATTCGGTGAGCAGTTCTTC. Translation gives CASSIGRGAFGEQFF.

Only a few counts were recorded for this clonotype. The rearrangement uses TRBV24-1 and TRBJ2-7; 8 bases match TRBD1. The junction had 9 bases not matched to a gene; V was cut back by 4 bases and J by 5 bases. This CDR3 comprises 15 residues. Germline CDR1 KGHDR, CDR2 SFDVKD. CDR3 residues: CATSDLDRDVNEQYF. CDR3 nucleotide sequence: TGTGCCACCAGTGACTTGGACAGGGATGTTAACGAGCAGTACTTC.